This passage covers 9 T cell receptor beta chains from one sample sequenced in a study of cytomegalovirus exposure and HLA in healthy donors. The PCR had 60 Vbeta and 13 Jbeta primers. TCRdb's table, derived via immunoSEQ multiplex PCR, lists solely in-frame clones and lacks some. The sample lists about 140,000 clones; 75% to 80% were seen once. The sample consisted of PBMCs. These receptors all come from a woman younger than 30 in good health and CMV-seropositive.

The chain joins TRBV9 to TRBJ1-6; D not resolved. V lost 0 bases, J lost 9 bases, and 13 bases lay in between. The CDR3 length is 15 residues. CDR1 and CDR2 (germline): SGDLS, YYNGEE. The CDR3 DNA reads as TGTGCCAGCAGCGTAGGAAATATAGGGAGTTCACCCCTCCACTTT. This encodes CASSVGNIGSSPLHF.

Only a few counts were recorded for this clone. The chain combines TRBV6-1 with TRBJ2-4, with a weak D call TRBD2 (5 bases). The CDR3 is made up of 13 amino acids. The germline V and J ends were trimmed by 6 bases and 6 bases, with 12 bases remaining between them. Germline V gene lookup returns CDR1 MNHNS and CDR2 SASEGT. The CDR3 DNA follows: TGTGCCAGCAGGCCCCTTGGAGGAAACATTCAGTACTTC. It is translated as CASRPLGGNIQYF.

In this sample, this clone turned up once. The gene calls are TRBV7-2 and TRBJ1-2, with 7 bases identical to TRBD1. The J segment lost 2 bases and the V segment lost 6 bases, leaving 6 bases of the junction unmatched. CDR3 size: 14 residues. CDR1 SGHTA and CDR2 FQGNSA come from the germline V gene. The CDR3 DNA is TGTGCCAGCAGGAAACAGGGGTCAAACTATGGCTACACCTTC. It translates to CASRKQGSNYGYTF.

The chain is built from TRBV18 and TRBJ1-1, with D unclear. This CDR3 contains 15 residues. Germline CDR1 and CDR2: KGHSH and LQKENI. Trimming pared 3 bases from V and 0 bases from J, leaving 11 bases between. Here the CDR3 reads CASSPTTHMNTEAFF. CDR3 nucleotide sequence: TGTGCCAGCTCACCCACGACTCATATGAACACTGAAGCTTTCTTT.

The CDR3 region has the DNA TGTGCCAGCAGTGAGGGAGGTCTCTATTCACCCCTCCACTTT. Encoded protein: CASSEGGLYSPLHF. The V gene is TRBV25-1, the J gene TRBJ1-6; no firm D call. The CDR3 length is 14 residues. Germline CDR1 reads MGHDK; CDR2 reads SYGVNS. V was trimmed by 3 bases and J by 8 bases, leaving 11 bases between them.

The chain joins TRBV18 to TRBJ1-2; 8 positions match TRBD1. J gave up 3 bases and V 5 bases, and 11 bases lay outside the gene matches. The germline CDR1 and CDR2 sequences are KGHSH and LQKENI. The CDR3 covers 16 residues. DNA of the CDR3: TGTGCCAGCTCAATCTTGGACAGGGTTAACTACTATGGCTACACCTTC. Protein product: CASSILDRVNYYGYTF.

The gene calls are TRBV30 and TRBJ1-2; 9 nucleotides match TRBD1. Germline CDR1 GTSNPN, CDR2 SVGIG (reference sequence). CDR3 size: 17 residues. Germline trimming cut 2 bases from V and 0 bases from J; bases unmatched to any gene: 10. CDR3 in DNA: TGTGCCTGGAGTCCCCGCCGCGGGACAGGGACTAACTATGGCTACACCTTC. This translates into CAWSPRRGTGTNYGYTF. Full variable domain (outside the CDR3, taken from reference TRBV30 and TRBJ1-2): SQTIHQWPATLVQPVGSPLSLECTVEGTSNPNLYWYRQAAGRGLQLLFYSVGIGQISSEVPQNLSASRPQDRQFILSSKKLLLSDSGFYLCAWSPRRGTGTNYGYTFGSGTRLTVV.

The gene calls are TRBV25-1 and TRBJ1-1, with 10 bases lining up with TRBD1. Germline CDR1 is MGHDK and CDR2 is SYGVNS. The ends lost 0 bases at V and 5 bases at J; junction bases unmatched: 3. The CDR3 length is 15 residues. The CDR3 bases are TGTGCCAGCAGTGAATACGGGACAGGGGAAACTGAAGCTTTCTTT. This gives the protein CASSEYGTGETEAFF.

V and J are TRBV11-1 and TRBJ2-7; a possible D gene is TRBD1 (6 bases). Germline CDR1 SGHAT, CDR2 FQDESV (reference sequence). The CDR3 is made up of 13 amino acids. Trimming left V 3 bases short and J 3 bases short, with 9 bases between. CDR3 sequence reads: CASSLVQGYEQYF. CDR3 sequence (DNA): TGTGCCAGCAGCTTGGTACAGGGCTACGAGCAGTACTTC.